The 31 T cell receptor beta chains below were found in one sample sequenced in a study of CD8+ T cells in alopecia areata. cDNA reverse transcribed from extracted RNA served as the sequencing template. Assay: immunoSEQ multiplex PCR; the TCRdb copy retains only in-frame clones and omits some. The sample yields 100,000 to 150,000 clones, roughly 50% seen once. The sequences come from CD8+ T cells sorted from blood, collected at week 0. These receptors all stem from a human donor with alopecia areata.

This clone was counted only a few times. The gene calls are TRBV7-9 and TRBJ2-1, with 12 bases that match TRBD2. The CDR3 covers 14 residues. Germline CDR1 is SEHNR and CDR2 is FQNEAQ (reference sequence). J lost 7 bases, V lost 3 bases, and 1 base had no gene match. The CDR3 nucleotides read TGTGCCAGCAGCTTGGGACTAGCGGGTAATGAGCAGTTCTTC. This encodes CASSLGLAGNEQFF.

This chain links TRBV29-1 with TRBJ2-7; D gene unclear. The V end lost 6 bases, the J end lost 0 bases, and 9 bases lay between the germline ends. The CDR3 is 12 residues long. Germline values: CDR1 SQVTM, CDR2 ANQGSEA. The CDR3 nucleotides read TGCAGCGTCCAGGACGGCTCCTACGAGCAGTACTTC. Amino acids: CSVQDGSYEQYF.

This chain uses TRBV27 with TRBJ2-7; D is uncertain. CDR1 is MNHEY, CDR2 SMNVEV, per germline (reference sequence). CDR3 length: 13 residues. V was shortened by 6 bases and J by 5 bases, with 14 bases between the two germline ends. The CDR3 spells CASSLLPVHEQYF. The CDR3 DNA reads TGTGCCAGCAGCCTACTGCCGGTCCACGAGCAGTACTTC.

This clone came up many times. This chain uses TRBV11-2 with TRBJ2-3, with 9 bases that match TRBD2. There are 17 residues in the CDR3. Trimming at V came to 5 bases and at J to 4 bases, leaving 13 bases not matched to a gene. Germline V lookup: CDR1 SGHAT, CDR2 FQNNGV. The CDR3 reads CASSPTRGQRGADTQYF. The CDR3, as DNA: TGTGCCAGCAGCCCAACTCGGGGTCAGCGGGGGGCAGATACGCAGTATTTT.

This chain links TRBV6-5 with TRBJ1-2; 7 positions agree with TRBD1. The V gene's germline CDR1 is MNHEY and CDR2 SVGAGI. The CDR3 is 14 residues long. Trimming removed 8 bases from V and 8 bases from J; junction bases left unmatched: 14. CDR3 nucleotide sequence: TGTGCCAGCCAAAAACAGGGGCAGGGGCAAGGCTACACCTTC. Translation: CASQKQGQGQGYTF.

The chain combines TRBV7-9 with TRBJ2-3; D not certain. Trimming shortened V by 4 bases and J by 6 bases, and 11 bases separated the two germline ends. The CDR3 contains 13 residues. The germline V gene encodes CDR1 SEHNR and CDR2 FQNEAQ (reference sequence). Here the CDR3 DNA reads TGTGCCAGCAGCTCGAGGATCTCGGATACGCAGTATTTT. Its protein product is CASSSRISDTQYF.

The chain employs TRBV27 and TRBJ1-1; D uncertain. Germline CDR1 reads MNHEY; CDR2 reads SMNVEV (reference sequence). This CDR3 comprises 14 residues. Trimming cost V 1 base and J 0 bases, with 6 bases left between them. In DNA form, the CDR3 reads TGTGCCAGCAGTTTATTGGGGTTGAACACTGAAGCTTTCTTT. Its translation: CASSLLGLNTEAFF.

This clone was observed a single time. The chain joins TRBV4-1 to TRBJ2-6; the D gene could be TRBD1 or TRBD2 (5 bases each). This CDR3 is 15 amino acids long. Germline values: CDR1 MGHRA, CDR2 YSYEKL. Trimming removed 4 bases from V and 12 bases from J, with 19 bases in between. For the CDR3, the DNA is TGCGCCAGCAGCCCCCCTCGGGACCGCCTCTCCGTCCTGACTTTC. Protein sequence: CASSPPRDRLSVLTF.

Turning to this clone: The junction and the germline gene differ at one end; a read error may be behind it. Other DNA sequences within the sample encode an identical CDR3. The V gene is TRBV5-1, the J gene TRBJ2-5; D unclear. The CDR3 has 11 amino acids. CDR1 and CDR2 (germline): SGHRS, YFSETQ. The CDR3 reads CASSLTETQYF. The CDR3 nucleotides are TGTGCCAGCAGCTTAACTGAGACCCAGTACTTC.

The CDR3 nucleotides read TGTGCCAGTAGTATACATGTCAATCTCTGGGAGACCCAGTACTTC. Translation gives CASSIHVNLWETQYF. The rearrangement joins TRBV19 to TRBJ2-5; no definite D call. The germline V gene encodes CDR1 LNHDA and CDR2 SQIVND (reference sequence). Trimming removed 2 bases from V and 5 bases from J, with 15 bases in between. There are 15 residues in the CDR3.

The genes are TRBV2 and TRBJ2-1, with 11 bases that match TRBD1. Germline loops: CDR1 SNHLY, CDR2 FYNNEI. The CDR3 consists of 16 residues. V was clipped by 2 bases and J by 6 bases; unmatched bases: 6. CDR3 protein: CASSEPDRGPGNEQFF. The CDR3 bases are TGTGCCAGCAGTGAACCGGACAGGGGGCCGGGCAATGAGCAGTTCTTC.

The rearrangement joins TRBV27 to TRBJ2-5, with D perhaps TRBD2 (6 bases). Trimming cost V 8 bases and J 0 bases, with 13 bases left between them. The CDR3 length is 14 residues. CDR1 and CDR2 (germline): MNHEY, SMNVEV (reference sequence). The CDR3 bases are TGTGCCAGCGGGGCGGGGTCCCACCAAGAGACCCAGTACTTC. Translating it yields CASGAGSHQETQYF.

The chain links TRBV25-1 to TRBJ2-7; D unclear. The V gene's germline CDR1 is MGHDK and CDR2 SYGVNS. Deletions cut 4 bases from V and 4 bases from J, with 11 bases between. This CDR3 region has 13 residues. The DNA of the CDR3 is TGTGCCAGCAGTGGACGGATCGTTTACGAGCAGTACTTC. Translating gives CASSGRIVYEQYF.

This chain uses TRBV5-6 with TRBJ2-7; perhaps TRBD1 as D (5 bases). The CDR3 runs to 14 residues. CDR1 and CDR2 (germline): SGHDT, YYEEEE. The germline V and J ends were trimmed by 1 base and 2 bases, with 10 bases remaining between them. The CDR3 protein is CASSLLGQTYEQYF. The DNA of the CDR3 is TGTGCCAGCAGCTTGTTGGGGCAGACCTACGAGCAGTACTTC.

V and J are TRBV19 and TRBJ2-6, with TRBD1 as a possible D gene (5 bases). The CDR3 runs 17 residues. Trimming removed 1 base at V and 0 bases at J, with 10 bases between. Germline-derived CDR1 and CDR2 are LNHDA and SQIVND (reference sequence). The CDR3 region has the DNA TGTGCCAGTAGTATAGGATGGACAATCTCTGGGGCCAACGTCCTGACTTTC. Translated, it gives CASSIGWTISGANVLTF.

This clone came up a few times. The rearrangement joins TRBV28 to TRBJ2-2; TRBD2 might be the D (5 bases). The CDR3 runs 17 residues. Deletions cut 2 bases from V and 3 bases from J, with 16 bases between. The V gene's germline CDR1 is MDHEN and CDR2 SYDVKM. The chain's CDR3 is CASSLPGKEEYTGELFF. The CDR3 DNA reads TGTGCCAGCAGTTTACCCGGCAAGGAGGAGTACACCGGGGAGCTGTTTTTT.

This clone was seen a few times. V and J are TRBV7-9 and TRBJ2-1; D is undetermined. Germline-derived CDR1 and CDR2 are SEHNR and FQNEAQ (reference sequence). V was trimmed by 5 bases and J by 9 bases, leaving 11 bases between them. The length of the CDR3 is 12 residues. CDR3 sequence reads: CASSLSAAEQFF. The DNA of the CDR3 is TGTGCCAGCAGCCTGTCGGCGGCTGAGCAGTTCTTC.

This chain uses TRBV29-1 with TRBJ1-2; 9 positions agree with TRBD1. The CDR3 has 13 amino acids. The germline V gene has CDR1 SQVTM and CDR2 ANQGSEA. With 4 bases clipped from V and 4 bases from J, the junction kept 4 bases outside the gene matches. CDR3 in DNA: TGCAGCGTTGGGCTGGGACAGGGCTATGGCTACACCTTC. Translation: CSVGLGQGYGYTF.

This clone was observed a single time. The chain is built from TRBV7-9 and TRBJ2-7; D is unclear. The germline gives CDR1 SEHNR, CDR2 FQNEAQ (reference sequence). This CDR3 is built from 13 residues. Trimming shortened V by 5 bases and J by 0 bases, and 8 bases separated the two germline ends. The CDR3 sequence is CASSPDISYEQYF. Here the CDR3 DNA reads TGTGCCAGCAGCCCAGACATCTCCTACGAGCAGTACTTC. The whole variable domain, remainder taken from reference TRBV7-9 and TRBJ2-7, is DTGVSQNPRHKITKRGQNVTFRCDPISEHNRLYWYRQTLGQGPEFLTYFQNEAQLEKSRLLSDRFSAERPKGSFSTLEIQRTEQGDSAMYLCASSPDISYEQYFGPGTRLTVT.

This clone has just a few counts. The chain links TRBV9 to TRBJ1-2; D remains ambiguous. CDR1 and CDR2 (germline): SGDLS, YYNGEE. Deletions cut 0 bases from V and 8 bases from J, with 8 bases between. The CDR3 spans 12 residues. This chain's CDR3 is CASSVEGHGYTF. The DNA for the CDR3 is TGTGCCAGCAGCGTAGAAGGGCACGGCTACACCTTC. The variable domain in full, with the rest retrieved from reference TRBV9 and TRBJ1-2, is DSGVTQTPKHLITATGQRVTLRCSPRSGDLSVYWYQQSLDQGLQFLIQYYNGEERAKGNILERFSAQQFPDLHSELNLSSLELGDSALYFCASSVEGHGYTFGSGTRLTVV.

V is TRBV5-1 and J is TRBJ1-1, with 9 bases that match TRBD1. V lost 4 bases to trimming and J lost 3 bases; unmatched junction nucleotides: 4. CDR1 and CDR2 (germline): SGHRS, YFSETQ. CDR3 size: 14 residues. CDR3 in amino acids: CASSPDRGDTEAFF. The CDR3 region has the DNA TGCGCCAGCAGCCCCGACAGGGGGGACACTGAAGCTTTCTTT.

In this sample, this clone turned up a few times. The rearrangement links TRBV2 to TRBJ2-1, with D uncertain. Looked up from germline, CDR1 is SNHLY and CDR2 is FYNNEI. V lost 9 bases to trimming and J lost 7 bases, with 10 bases between them. The CDR3 contains 11 residues. Here the CDR3 reads CASRTQNEQFF. CDR3 coding DNA: TGTGCCAGTAGAACACAGAATGAGCAGTTCTTC.

The chain uses TRBV28 and TRBJ2-7; 16 nucleotides match TRBD2. CDR1 is MDHEN, CDR2 SYDVKM, per germline. The CDR3 length is 15 residues. V gave up 3 bases and J gave up 9 bases; unmatched junction bases: 5. The CDR3 bases are TGTGCCAGCAGTTTTGGGACTAGCGGGGGGGCCGGGCAGTACTTC. Protein sequence: CASSFGTSGGAGQYF.

J is TRBJ1-1 and V is TRBV27; D possibly corresponds to TRBD1 (5 bases). The CDR3 spans 14 residues. CDR1 and CDR2 (germline): MNHEY, SMNVEV (reference sequence). V dropped 6 bases and J dropped 8 bases, with 19 bases sitting between them. Written as DNA, the CDR3 is TGTGCCAGCAGCCTGGGTTCGGGGACTGGGGAAGCTTTCTTT. It encodes CASSLGSGTGEAFF.

The chain joins TRBV27 to TRBJ2-2; tentatively, D is TRBD1 or TRBD2 (6 bases each). The V and J ends lost 4 bases and 9 bases respectively, with 12 bases between them. From germline, CDR1 is MNHEY and CDR2 SMNVEV (reference sequence). This CDR3 is 13 amino acids long. This chain's CDR3 is CASSWRGERELFF. In DNA form, the CDR3 reads TGTGCCAGCAGTTGGAGGGGGGAGAGGGAGCTGTTTTTT.

The chain combines TRBV9 with TRBJ2-7; D not certain. Trimming stripped 3 bases from V and 3 bases from J, with 13 bases between. The germline gives CDR1 SGDLS, CDR2 YYNGEE. The CDR3 is 14 amino acids. The CDR3 nucleotides read TGTGCCAGCAGCGCCGGACGGCTTGGCTACGAGCAGTACTTC. This encodes CASSAGRLGYEQYF. The full variable domain, its missing parts supplied by reference TRBV9 and TRBJ2-7, is DSGVTQTPKHLITATGQRVTLRCSPRSGDLSVYWYQQSLDQGLQFLIQYYNGEERAKGNILERFSAQQFPDLHSELNLSSLELGDSALYFCASSAGRLGYEQYFGPGTRLTVT.

This chain connects TRBV5-6 to TRBJ2-3, with unresolved D. Looked up from germline, CDR1 is SGHDT and CDR2 is YYEEEE. Trimming pared 0 bases from V and 4 bases from J, leaving 6 bases between. The CDR3 consists of 13 residues. The CDR3 loop reads CASSLGGADTQYF. The DNA for the CDR3 is TGTGCCAGCAGCTTGGGTGGTGCAGATACGCAGTATTTT.

The gene calls are TRBV29-1 and TRBJ1-1, with a possible D match to TRBD1 (6 bases). Germline CDR1 and CDR2: SQVTM and ANQGSEA. The CDR3 has 16 residues. V was clipped by 2 bases and J by 7 bases, with 23 bases between them. The CDR3 here is CSVELATGNEHIEAFF. DNA of the CDR3: TGCAGCGTTGAACTTGCCACAGGGAATGAGCACATTGAAGCTTTCTTT.

This clone was observed a few times. The V call is TRBV2, the J call TRBJ1-5; D gene uncertain. V shed 4 bases and J shed 4 bases, with 11 bases lying between them. The CDR3 length is 14 residues. Germline lookup yields CDR1 SNHLY and CDR2 FYNNEI. CDR3 loop: CASSGTAPNQPQHF. Written as DNA, the CDR3 is TGTGCCAGCAGTGGCACAGCCCCTAATCAGCCCCAGCATTTT.

This chain links TRBV29-1 with TRBJ1-1; no firm D call. V dropped 6 bases and J dropped 7 bases, with 9 bases sitting between them. This CDR3 has 10 residues. The germline gives CDR1 SQVTM, CDR2 ANQGSEA. Here the CDR3 reads CSVPGYEAFF. Written as DNA, the CDR3 is TGCAGCGTGCCGGGGTATGAAGCTTTCTTT.

The V gene is TRBV4-1, the J gene TRBJ1-2; 12 bases line up with TRBD1. J gave up 7 bases and V 6 bases, and 6 bases lay outside the gene matches. Germline assignment: CDR1 MGHRA and CDR2 YSYEKL. This CDR3 spans 14 amino acids. The CDR3 reads CASRGTGGLFGYTF. The CDR3 nucleotides are TGCGCCAGCAGGGGGACAGGGGGCTTATTTGGCTACACCTTC.